The 14 T cell receptor beta chains reported below all come from one sample, sequenced in a study of Ad26.COV2.S vaccination and SARS-CoV-2 variants. The method was immunoSEQ multiplex PCR; TCRdb's version includes in-frame clones alone and lacks a portion of them. The table lists about 180,000 clones, around 90% of them singletons. The sequences come from peripheral blood, collected after recovery from COVID-19. All receptors derive from a human donor who had recovered from COVID-19.

This chain uses TRBV18 with TRBJ2-2, with a weak D call TRBD1 (6 bases). CDR3 length: 16 amino acids. The V and J ends lost 4 bases and 0 bases respectively, with 12 bases between them. CDR1 and CDR2 from the germline V gene are KGHSH and LQKENI. The CDR3 is CASSLKNRANTGELFF. CDR3 nucleotide sequence: TGTGCCAGCTCACTAAAAAACAGGGCGAACACCGGGGAGCTGTTTTTT.

This sequence joins TRBV6-1 and TRBJ1-1, with D unclear. Trimming shortened V by 4 bases and J by 0 bases, and 21 bases separated the two germline ends. The CDR3 loop spans 18 amino acids. Germline V gives CDR1 MNHNS, CDR2 SASEGT. The DNA of the CDR3 is TGTGCCAGCAGTGCCCGGGGAGGTCAAGGGCCGATGAACACTGAAGCTTTCTTT. Its protein is CASSARGGQGPMNTEAFF.

V and J are TRBV5-1 and TRBJ2-3; D is tentatively TRBD1 or TRBD2 (5 bases each). The germline gives CDR1 SGHRS, CDR2 YFSETQ. V was shortened by 4 bases and J by 4 bases, with 16 bases between the two germline ends. The CDR3 has 15 amino acids. CDR3 DNA: TGCGCCAGCAGCCTGGCGAGGGAAGGGGCAGATACGCAGTATTTT. This translates into CASSLAREGADTQYF. The full variable domain, completed using reference TRBV5-1 and TRBJ2-3, is KAGVTQTPRYLIKTRGQQVTLSCSPISGHRSVSWYQQTPGQGLQFLFEYFSETQRNKGNFPGRFSGRQFSNSRSEMNVSTLELGDSALYLCASSLAREGADTQYFGPGTRLTVL.

This clone was detected only once. This chain connects TRBV19 to TRBJ2-1; D may be TRBD2 (6 bases). Trimming shortened V by 7 bases and J by 7 bases, and 17 bases separated the two germline ends. Germline V gene data show CDR1 as LNHDA and CDR2 as SQIVND (reference sequence). The CDR3 spans 14 residues. CDR3 bases: TGTGCCAGTACGGGGCGGGGTGGGGGGAATGAGCAGTTCTTC. Its translation is CASTGRGGGNEQFF.

This chain joins TRBV7-9 and TRBJ2-7; the D gene is possibly TRBD1 (6 bases). CDR3 length: 12 residues. CDR1 is SEHNR and CDR2 is FQNEAQ in the germline V gene (reference sequence). Trimming removed 1 base from V and 6 bases from J, with 7 bases in between. CDR3 DNA: TGTGCCAGCAGCTTAGAAGGGGGCGAGCAGTACTTC. The encoded protein is CASSLEGGEQYF.

V usage is TRBV7-9 and J usage is TRBJ2-1, with 7 bases identical to TRBD2. This CDR3 spans 15 amino acids. Germline CDR1 SEHNR, CDR2 FQNEAQ (reference sequence). With V trimmed by 5 bases and J by 0 bases, 4 bases remained unmatched. This CDR3 reads CASSRSGFSYNEQFF. CDR3 sequence (DNA): TGTGCCAGCAGCCGTAGCGGGTTCTCCTACAATGAGCAGTTCTTC. Based on the CDR3 plus reference TRBV7-9 and TRBJ2-1, the full variable domain is DTGVSQNPRHKITKRGQNVTFRCDPISEHNRLYWYRQTLGQGPEFLTYFQNEAQLEKSRLLSDRFSAERPKGSFSTLEIQRTEQGDSAMYLCASSRSGFSYNEQFFGPGTRLTVL.

The chain uses TRBV9 and TRBJ1-1; 9 bases match TRBD1. Germline V gives CDR1 SGDLS, CDR2 YYNGEE. This CDR3 spans 15 amino acids. The ends lost 4 bases at V and 6 bases at J; junction bases unmatched: 10. DNA for the CDR3: TGTGCCAGCAGCTCCCAACAGGGGGCGATCGCTGAAGCTTTCTTT. The encoded protein is CASSSQQGAIAEAFF.

Written as DNA, the CDR3 is TGTGCCAGCAGTTTTACAGAGAACACTGAAGCTTTCTTT. It specifies CASSFTENTEAFF. The chain combines TRBV6-5 with TRBJ1-1; D not resolved. This CDR3 has 13 amino acids. Trimming removed 4 bases from V and 1 base from J, with 7 bases in between. CDR1 and CDR2 (germline): MNHEY, SVGAGI.

The V gene is TRBV25-1, the J gene TRBJ2-5; D tentatively fits TRBD1 or TRBD2 (5 bases each). The CDR3 length is 16 residues. V lost 5 bases and J 2 bases, leaving 18 bases between the germline ends. Germline V gene data show CDR1 as MGHDK and CDR2 as SYGVNS. Here the CDR3 reads CASSWGLLADQETQYF. CDR3 in DNA: TGTGCCAGCAGTTGGGGCCTTCTAGCCGATCAAGAGACCCAGTACTTC.

In its sample, this clone is medium-sized. V and J are TRBV18 and TRBJ2-7; 9 bases are a match to TRBD2. J lost 3 bases, V lost 4 bases, and 7 bases had no gene match. Germline V gene sequence: CDR1 KGHSH, CDR2 LQKENI. The CDR3 runs to 15 residues. The CDR3 sequence: CASSRRGLANYEQYF. CDR3 in DNA: TGTGCCAGCTCACGGAGGGGACTAGCTAACTACGAGCAGTACTTC. Drawing the rest from reference TRBV18 and TRBJ2-7, the complete variable domain is NAGVMQNPRHLVRRRGQEARLRCSPMKGHSHVYWYRQLPEEGLKFMVYLQKENIIDESGMPKERFSAEFPKEGPSILRIQQVVRGDSAAYFCASSRRGLANYEQYFGPGTRLTVT.

The V call is TRBV18, the J call TRBJ1-1; D unresolved. In germline, CDR1 is KGHSH, CDR2 LQKENI. The CDR3 is made up of 13 amino acids. V lost 3 bases, J lost 2 bases, and 7 bases lay in between. The CDR3 bases are TGTGCCAGCTCACCCGCTGGAAACACTGAAGCTTTCTTT. It specifies CASSPAGNTEAFF.

The chain joins TRBV5-6 to TRBJ1-1, with D possibly being TRBD1 (5 bases). The CDR3 sequence is 15 residues long. Germline V CDR1 and CDR2: SGHDT, YYEEEE. V was pared by 1 base and J by 6 bases, with 16 bases between. The DNA for the CDR3 is TGTGCCAGCAGCTTGTTTTGGGTGGACAAATCTGAAGCTTTCTTT. Its translation: CASSLFWVDKSEAFF.

This clone was seen a single time. The genes are TRBV5-8 and TRBJ1-3; 8 positions match TRBD1. The CDR3 totals 18 residues. With V trimmed by 3 bases and J by 1 base, 12 bases remained unmatched. Germline loops: CDR1 SGHTS, CDR2 YDEGEE. Here the CDR3 reads CASSSPYRRGQSGNTIYF. In nucleotides, the CDR3 is TGTGCCAGCAGCTCGCCATACCGCAGGGGGCAATCTGGAAACACCATATATTTT.

This rearrangement joins TRBV7-2 to TRBJ1-3; the D is unclear. The CDR3 loop spans 14 amino acids. Germline-derived CDR1 and CDR2 are SGHTA and FQGNSA. The V end lost 6 bases, the J end lost 0 bases, and 9 bases lay between the germline ends. The CDR3 sequence is CASRFPSSGNTIYF. The CDR3 bases are TGTGCCAGCAGATTCCCAAGCTCTGGAAACACCATATATTTT.